The text below deals with one T cell receptor beta chain. The antigen remains unidentified. Sequenced samples came from active juvenile idiopathic arthritis patients. This entry comes from a study of circulating and synovial CD4+ cells in juvenile arthritis. Study-wide results and caveats: T cell genome counts differed by at least an order of magnitude between CPL and CD4 samples. Traditional Vbeta family usage analysis missed the pathogenic-like versus bulk difference. Diversity here was lower than in bulk blood CD4 cells.

Libraries were prepared by immunoSEQ multiplex PCR; TCRdb keeps only in-frame clonotypes and omits some of them. The sample comprises 30,000 to 40,000 clones, over 90% of which are singletons, and roughly 0.15% rests with the top ten. The sequence was collected from a human donor with juvenile idiopathic arthritis. Sequences were obtained from CD4+ T cells from blood.

Here the CDR3 reads CASSVGGSGGAREQFF. Here the CDR3 DNA reads TGTGCCAGCAGCGTAGGGGGCAGCGGGGGGGCCCGGGAGCAGTTCTTC. The chain carries TRBV9 and TRBJ2-1; 10 bases align to TRBD2. The V gene's germline CDR1 is SGDLS and CDR2 YYNGEE. This CDR3 is 16 amino acids long. Trimming removed 0 bases from V and 10 bases from J; junction bases left unmatched: 10.